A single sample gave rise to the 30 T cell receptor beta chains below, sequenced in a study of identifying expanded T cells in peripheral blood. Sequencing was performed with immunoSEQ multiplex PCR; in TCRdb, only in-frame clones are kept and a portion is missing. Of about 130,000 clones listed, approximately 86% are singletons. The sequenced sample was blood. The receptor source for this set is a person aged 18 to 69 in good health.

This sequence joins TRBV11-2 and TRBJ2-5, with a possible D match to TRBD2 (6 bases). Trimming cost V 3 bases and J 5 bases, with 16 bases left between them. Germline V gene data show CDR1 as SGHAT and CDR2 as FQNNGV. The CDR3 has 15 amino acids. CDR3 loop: CASSLGGGIGETQYF. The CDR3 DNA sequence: TGTGCCAGCAGCTTGGGGGGAGGCATCGGCGAGACCCAGTACTTC.

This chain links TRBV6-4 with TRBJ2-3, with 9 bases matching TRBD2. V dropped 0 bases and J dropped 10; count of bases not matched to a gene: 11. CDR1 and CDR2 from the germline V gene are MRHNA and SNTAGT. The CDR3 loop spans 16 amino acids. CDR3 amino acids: CASSDSKLAGRSAQYF. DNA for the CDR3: TGTGCCAGCAGTGACTCGAAGCTAGCGGGGAGGTCGGCGCAGTATTTT.

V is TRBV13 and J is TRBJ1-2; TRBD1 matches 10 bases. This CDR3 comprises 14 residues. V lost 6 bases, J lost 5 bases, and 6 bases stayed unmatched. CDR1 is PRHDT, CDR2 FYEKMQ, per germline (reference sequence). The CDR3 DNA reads TGTGCCAGCAGGCGGAGACAGGGGGCGTATGGCTACACCTTC. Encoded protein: CASRRRQGAYGYTF.

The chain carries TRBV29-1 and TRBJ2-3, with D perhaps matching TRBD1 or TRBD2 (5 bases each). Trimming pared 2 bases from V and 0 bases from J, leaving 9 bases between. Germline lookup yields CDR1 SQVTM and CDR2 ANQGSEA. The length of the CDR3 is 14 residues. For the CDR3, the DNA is TGCAGCGTTGAACCGGGACCTAGCACAGATACGCAGTATTTT. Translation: CSVEPGPSTDTQYF.

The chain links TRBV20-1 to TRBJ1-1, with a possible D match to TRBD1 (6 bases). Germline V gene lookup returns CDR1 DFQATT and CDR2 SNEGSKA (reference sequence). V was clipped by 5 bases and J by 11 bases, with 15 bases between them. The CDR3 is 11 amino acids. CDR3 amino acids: CSAGRDNLAFF. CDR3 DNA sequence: TGCAGTGCTGGACGGGACAATTTGGCTTTCTTT.

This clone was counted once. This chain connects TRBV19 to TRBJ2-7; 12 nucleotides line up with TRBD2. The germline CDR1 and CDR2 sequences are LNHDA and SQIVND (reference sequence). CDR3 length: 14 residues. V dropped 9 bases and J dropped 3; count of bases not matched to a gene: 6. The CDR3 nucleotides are TGTGCCAGCTCTAGCGGGGGGGCCGGCTACGAGCAGTACTTC. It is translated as CASSSGGAGYEQYF.

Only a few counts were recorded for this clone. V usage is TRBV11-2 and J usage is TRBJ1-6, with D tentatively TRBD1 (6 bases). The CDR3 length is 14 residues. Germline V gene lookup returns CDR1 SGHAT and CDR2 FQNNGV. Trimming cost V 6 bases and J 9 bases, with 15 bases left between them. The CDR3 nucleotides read TGTGCCAGCAGAGAGCAGGGGAAAGGTTCACCCCTCCACTTT. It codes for CASREQGKGSPLHF.

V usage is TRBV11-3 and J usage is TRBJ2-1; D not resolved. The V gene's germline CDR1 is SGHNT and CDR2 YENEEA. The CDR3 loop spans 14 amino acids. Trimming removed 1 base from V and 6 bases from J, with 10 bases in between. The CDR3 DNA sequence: TGTGCCAGCAGCTTAGGTGAGGTTTCCAATGAGCAGTTCTTC. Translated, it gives CASSLGEVSNEQFF.

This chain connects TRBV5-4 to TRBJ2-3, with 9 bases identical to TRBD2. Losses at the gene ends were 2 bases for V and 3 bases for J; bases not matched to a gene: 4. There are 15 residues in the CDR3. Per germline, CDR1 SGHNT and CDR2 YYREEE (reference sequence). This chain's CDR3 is CASSLGGRGTDTQYF. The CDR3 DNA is TGTGCCAGCAGCTTAGGCGGGAGGGGGACAGATACGCAGTATTTT.

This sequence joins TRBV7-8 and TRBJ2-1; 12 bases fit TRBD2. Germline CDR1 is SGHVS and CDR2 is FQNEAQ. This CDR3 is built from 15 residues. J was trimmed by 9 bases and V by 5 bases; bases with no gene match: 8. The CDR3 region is CASSLRLAGVGEQFF. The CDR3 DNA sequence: TGTGCCAGCAGCCTCCGACTAGCGGGAGTCGGTGAGCAGTTCTTC.

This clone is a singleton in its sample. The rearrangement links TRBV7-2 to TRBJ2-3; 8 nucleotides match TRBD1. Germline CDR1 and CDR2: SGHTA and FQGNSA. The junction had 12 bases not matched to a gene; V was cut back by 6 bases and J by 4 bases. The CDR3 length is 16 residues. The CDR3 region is CASRRLGQGSADTQYF. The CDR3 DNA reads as TGTGCCAGCAGGCGTCTTGGACAGGGTTCGGCAGATACGCAGTATTTT.

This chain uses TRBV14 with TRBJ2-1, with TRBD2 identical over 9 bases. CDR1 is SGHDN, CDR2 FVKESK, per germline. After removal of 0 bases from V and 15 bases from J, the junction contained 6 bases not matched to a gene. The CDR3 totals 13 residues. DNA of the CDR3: TGTGCCAGCAGCCAAGATCTGGCGGGAGGGCGGTTCTTC. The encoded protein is CASSQDLAGGRFF. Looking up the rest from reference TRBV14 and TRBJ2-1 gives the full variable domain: EAGVTQFPSHSVIEKGQTVTLRCDPISGHDNLYWYRRVMGKEIKFLLHFVKESKQDESGMPNNRFLAERTGGTYSTLKVQPAELEDSGVYFCASSQDLAGGRFFGPGTRLTVL.

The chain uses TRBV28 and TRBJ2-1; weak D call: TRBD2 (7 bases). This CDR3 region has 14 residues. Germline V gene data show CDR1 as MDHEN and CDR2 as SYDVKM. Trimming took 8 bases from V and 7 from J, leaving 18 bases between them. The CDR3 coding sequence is TGTGCCAGCGGAGGGGGGGAGGGCATAAATGAGCAGTTCTTC. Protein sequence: CASGGGEGINEQFF.

This chain's CDR3 is CAWSVLGRSSGNTIYF. CDR3 in DNA: TGTGCCTGGAGTGTACTGGGCAGGAGCTCTGGAAACACCATATATTTT. The J gene is TRBJ1-3, the V gene TRBV30; D unresolved. The germline CDR1 and CDR2 sequences are GTSNPN and SVGIG (reference sequence). The CDR3 is 16 residues long. The V end lost 0 bases, the J end lost 0 bases, and 12 bases lay between the germline ends.

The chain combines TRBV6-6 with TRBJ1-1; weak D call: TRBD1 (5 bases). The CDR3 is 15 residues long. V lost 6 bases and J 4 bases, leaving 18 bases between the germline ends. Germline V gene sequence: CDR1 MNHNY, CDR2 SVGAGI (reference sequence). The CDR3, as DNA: TGTGCCAGCAGGGGGGTAACAGGTGGGAGCACTGAAGCTTTCTTT. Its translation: CASRGVTGGSTEAFF.

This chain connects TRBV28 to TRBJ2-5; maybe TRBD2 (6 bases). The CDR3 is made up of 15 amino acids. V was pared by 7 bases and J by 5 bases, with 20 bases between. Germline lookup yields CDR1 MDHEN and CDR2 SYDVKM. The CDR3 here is CASKTYGEVVETQYF. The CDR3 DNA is TGTGCCAGCAAAACCTACGGGGAGGTTGTTGAGACCCAGTACTTC.

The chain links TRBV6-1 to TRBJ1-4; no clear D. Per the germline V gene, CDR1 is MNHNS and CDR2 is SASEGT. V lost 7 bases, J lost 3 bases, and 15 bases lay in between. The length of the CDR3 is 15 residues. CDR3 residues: CASINPYGPNEKLFF. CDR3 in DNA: TGTGCCAGCATCAATCCCTACGGGCCTAATGAAAAACTGTTTTTT.

The CDR3 nucleotides are TGTGCCAGCTCACCGGCGGGACAGGGATCCTACAATGAGCAGTTCTTC. Its translation: CASSPAGQGSYNEQFF. V gene TRBV18 combines with J gene TRBJ2-1, with 9 bases lining up with TRBD1. Per the germline V gene, CDR1 is KGHSH and CDR2 is LQKENI. The CDR3 is made up of 16 amino acids. V lost 3 bases to trimming and J lost 1 base; unmatched junction nucleotides: 4. The full variable domain, completed using reference TRBV18 and TRBJ2-1, is NAGVMQNPRHLVRRRGQEARLRCSPMKGHSHVYWYRQLPEEGLKFMVYLQKENIIDESGMPKERFSAEFPKEGPSILRIQQVVRGDSAAYFCASSPAGQGSYNEQFFGPGTRLTVL.

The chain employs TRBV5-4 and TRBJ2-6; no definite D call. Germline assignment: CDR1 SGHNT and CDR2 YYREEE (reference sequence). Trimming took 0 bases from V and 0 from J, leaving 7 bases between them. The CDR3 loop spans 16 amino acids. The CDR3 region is CASSLALYSGANVLTF. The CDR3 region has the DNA TGTGCCAGCAGCTTGGCACTGTACTCTGGGGCCAACGTCCTGACTTTC.

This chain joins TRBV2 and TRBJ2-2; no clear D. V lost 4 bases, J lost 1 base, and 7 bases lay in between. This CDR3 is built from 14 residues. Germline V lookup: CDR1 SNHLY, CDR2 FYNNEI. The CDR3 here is CASSVQRNTGELFF. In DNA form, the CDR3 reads TGTGCCAGCAGTGTGCAGCGGAACACCGGGGAGCTGTTTTTT. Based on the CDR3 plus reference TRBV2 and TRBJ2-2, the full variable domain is EPEVTQTPSHQVTQMGQEVILRCVPISNHLYFYWYRQILGQKVEFLVSFYNNEISEKSEIFDDQFSVERPDGSNFTLKIRSTKLEDSAMYFCASSVQRNTGELFFGEGSRLTVL.

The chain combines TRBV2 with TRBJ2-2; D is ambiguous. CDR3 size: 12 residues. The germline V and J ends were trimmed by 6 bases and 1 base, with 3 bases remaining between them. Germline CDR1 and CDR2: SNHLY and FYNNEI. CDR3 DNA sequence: TGTGCCAGCAGAGAGAACACCGGGGAGCTGTTTTTT. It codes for CASRENTGELFF. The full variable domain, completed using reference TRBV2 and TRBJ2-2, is EPEVTQTPSHQVTQMGQEVILRCVPISNHLYFYWYRQILGQKVEFLVSFYNNEISEKSEIFDDQFSVERPDGSNFTLKIRSTKLEDSAMYFCASRENTGELFFGEGSRLTVL.

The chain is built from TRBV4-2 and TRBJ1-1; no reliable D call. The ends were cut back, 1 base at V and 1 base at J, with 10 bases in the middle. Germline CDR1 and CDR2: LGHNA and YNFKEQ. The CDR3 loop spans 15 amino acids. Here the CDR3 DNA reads TGTGCCAGCAGCCAAGGCTCGTCCGGGAACACTGAAGCTTTCTTT. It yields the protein CASSQGSSGNTEAFF.

CDR3: CASRGTTDRASLHEQYF. CDR3 coding DNA: TGTGCCAGCCGTGGAACGACCGACAGGGCAAGCCTTCACGAGCAGTACTTC. The chain is built from TRBV6-1 and TRBJ2-7; 7 bases fit TRBD1. The CDR3 has 17 residues. The V gene end was trimmed by 8 bases and the J gene end by 5 bases; junction bases not matched to a gene: 21. The germline gives CDR1 MNHNS, CDR2 SASEGT.

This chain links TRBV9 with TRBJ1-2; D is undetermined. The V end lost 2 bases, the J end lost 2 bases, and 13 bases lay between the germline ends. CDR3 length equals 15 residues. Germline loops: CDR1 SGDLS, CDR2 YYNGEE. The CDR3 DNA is TGTGCCAGCAGCGTGGGAGCGCAGGAAAACTATGGCTACACCTTC. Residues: CASSVGAQENYGYTF.

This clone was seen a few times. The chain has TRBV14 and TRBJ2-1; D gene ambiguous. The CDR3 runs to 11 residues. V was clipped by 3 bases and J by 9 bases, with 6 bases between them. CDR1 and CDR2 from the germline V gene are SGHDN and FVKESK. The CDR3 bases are TGTGCCAGCAGCCAGTTTGGTGAGCAGTTCTTC. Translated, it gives CASSQFGEQFF.

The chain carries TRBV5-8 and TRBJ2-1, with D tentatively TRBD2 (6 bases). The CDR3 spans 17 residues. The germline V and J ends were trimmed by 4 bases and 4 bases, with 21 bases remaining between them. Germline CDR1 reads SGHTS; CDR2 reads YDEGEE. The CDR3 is CASSIANEEGPYNEQFF. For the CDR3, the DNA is TGTGCCAGCAGCATTGCGAATGAGGAGGGTCCTTACAATGAGCAGTTCTTC.

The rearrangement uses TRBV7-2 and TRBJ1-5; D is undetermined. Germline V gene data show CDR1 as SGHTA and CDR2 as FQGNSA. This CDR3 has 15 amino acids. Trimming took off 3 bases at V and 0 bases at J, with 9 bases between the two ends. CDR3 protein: CASSLVLNSNQPQHF. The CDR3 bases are TGTGCCAGCAGCTTGGTCCTGAATAGCAATCAGCCCCAGCATTTT. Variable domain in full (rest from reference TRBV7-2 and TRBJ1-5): GAGVSQSPSNKVTEKGKDVELRCDPISGHTALYWYRQSLGQGLEFLIYFQGNSAPDKSGLPSDRFSAERTGGSVSTLTIQRTQQEDSAVYLCASSLVLNSNQPQHFGDGTRLSIL.

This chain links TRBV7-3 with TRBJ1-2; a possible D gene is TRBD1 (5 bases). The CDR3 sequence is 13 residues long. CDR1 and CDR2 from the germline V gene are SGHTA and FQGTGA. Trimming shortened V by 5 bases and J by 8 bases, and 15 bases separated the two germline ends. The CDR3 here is CASSQGEAGGYTF. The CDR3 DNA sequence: TGTGCCAGCAGCCAGGGAGAAGCGGGAGGCTACACCTTC.

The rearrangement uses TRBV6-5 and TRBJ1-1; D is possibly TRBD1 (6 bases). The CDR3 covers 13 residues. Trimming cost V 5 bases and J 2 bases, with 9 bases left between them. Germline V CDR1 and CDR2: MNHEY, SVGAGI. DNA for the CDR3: TGTGCCAGCAGTACAGGGTTAAACACTGAAGCTTTCTTT. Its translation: CASSTGLNTEAFF.

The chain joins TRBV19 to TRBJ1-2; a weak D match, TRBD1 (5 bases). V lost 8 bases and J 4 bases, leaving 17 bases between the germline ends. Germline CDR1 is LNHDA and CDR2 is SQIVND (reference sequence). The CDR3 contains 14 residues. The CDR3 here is CASHSQGYFYGYTF. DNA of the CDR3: TGTGCCAGTCATTCGCAGGGCTACTTCTATGGCTACACCTTC.